The rows below give T cell receptor beta chains drawn from one sample of a study of T cell responses to AZD1222 COVID-19 vaccine. Repertoires were generated with immunoSEQ multiplex PCR, while TCRdb's copy carries only in-frame clones and drops some. The sample lists roughly 120,000 clones, approximately 85% occurring once. The sequencing here drew on peripheral blood, taken on day 0 of AZD1222 vaccination. The receptors originated from an adult in good health. CDR3s include the opening cysteine and the closing phenylalanine or tryptophan. The D gene is left open where the match is weak. Rows may omit the clone size; those that give it use once, few, many or a size class.

cdr3_nt cdr3_aa j_call d_call v_call clone_size
TGTGCCAGTAGTTTAGCCGAACGAAACTATGGCTACACCTTC CASSLAERNYGYTF TRBJ1-2 . TRBV19 once
TGTGCCAGCAGCCGGGGGCGGGACAGCCACGAGCAGTACTTC CASSRGRDSHEQYF TRBJ2-7 . TRBV11-2 .
TGTGCCAGCAGCTTACGGGCTAGCGGGACCTACTACAATGAGCAGTTCTTC CASSLRASGTYYNEQFF TRBJ2-1 TRBD2 TRBV7-2 .
TGTGCCAGCAGCCCCGGGGGGAGCTCCTACGAGCAGTACTTC CASSPGGSSYEQYF TRBJ2-7 TRBD2 TRBV9 .
TGCAGTGCCACCGAAACCGGGGAGCTGTTTTTT CSATETGELFF TRBJ2-2 . TRBV20-1 .
TGTGCCAGCAGCCAGACAGGGGGTTTCACAGATACGCAGTATTTT CASSQTGGFTDTQYF TRBJ2-3 TRBD1 TRBV11-1 .
TGTGCCAGCAGCTTACGATCCAACTATGGCTACACCTTC CASSLRSNYGYTF TRBJ1-2 . TRBV7-2 .
TGTGCCAGCAGCCTTGGAAGCTCGAGCAATCAGCCCCAGCATTTT CASSLGSSSNQPQHF TRBJ1-5 . TRBV7-9 .
TGTGCCAGCAGCTCCGGGGGGCAAAACATTCAGTACTTC CASSSGGQNIQYF TRBJ2-4 . TRBV7-2 .
TGTGCCAGCAGTTACTCGGGGACAGGGTCTCATGGCTACACCTTC CASSYSGTGSHGYTF TRBJ1-2 TRBD1 TRBV6-5 .
TGCGCCAGCAGTCCCGGGGGCACTGAAGCTTTCTTT CASSPGGTEAFF TRBJ1-1 . TRBV23-1 .
TGTGCCAGCAGAAGGGGTCAGGGGTTGAACTATGGCTACACCTTC CASRRGQGLNYGYTF TRBJ1-2 . TRBV2 .
TGTGCCAGCAGTTCGTTCCGGGGGTTTGGGGCTGGCGGGACCCAGTACTTC CASSSFRGFGAGGTQYF TRBJ2-5 . TRBV27 .
TGTGCCAGCTCCCCTGGCTACACCTTC CASSPGYTF TRBJ1-2 . TRBV18 .
TGTGCCAGCAAACGCCCAGACTATGGCTACACCTTC CASKRPDYGYTF TRBJ1-2 . TRBV7-3 .
TGTGCCAGCAGCTTAGCCAGCGTTAGCAATCAGCCCCAGCATTTT CASSLASVSNQPQHF TRBJ1-5 . TRBV7-9 .
TGCGCCAGCAGTGGGTCAGGGGCTAATTCTGGAAACACCATATATTTT CASSGSGANSGNTIYF TRBJ1-3 . TRBV5-1 .
TGCGCCAGCAGCCCCCGAGGAGGCGTCAGCGGTGCGACTAATGAAAAACTGTTTTTT CASSPRGGVSGATNEKLFF TRBJ1-4 . TRBV4-1 .
TGTGCCAGCAGTTATCGGGGGCAGGGGAGTTACGAGCAGTACTTC CASSYRGQGSYEQYF TRBJ2-7 . TRBV6-5 few
TGCGCCAGCAGCCAGCGGGATTACAATGAGCAGTTCTTC CASSQRDYNEQFF TRBJ2-1 . TRBV4-3 .
TGTGCCAGCAGCTCGGACAGGGGAAGGCCCCTCCACTTT CASSSDRGRPLHF TRBJ1-6 TRBD1 TRBV7-8 .
TGTGCCAGCTCACCACGTGCCGGGCAGTCCAGCAATCAGCCCCAGCATTTT CASSPRAGQSSNQPQHF TRBJ1-5 . TRBV18 .
TGTGCCAGCAGTTTCGGGGTGACAGGGACCCCCTACGAGCAGTACTTC CASSFGVTGTPYEQYF TRBJ2-7 TRBD1 TRBV27 .
TGTGCCAGCAGCAGTAACGGACCGCCGCAAGAGACCCAGTACTTC CASSSNGPPQETQYF TRBJ2-5 . TRBV6-5 .
TGTGCCAGCAGCTTATCAGGGTCAGACAATCAGCCCCAGCATTTT CASSLSGSDNQPQHF TRBJ1-5 . TRBV7-2 .
TGTGCCTGGAGCCCTTATGAAAGACAGGTGAACACTGAAGCTTTCTTT CAWSPYERQVNTEAFF TRBJ1-1 . TRBV30 .
TGTGCCAGTAGTATAGGAGGAGGGGAGCAGTACTTC CASSIGGGEQYF TRBJ2-7 . TRBV19 few
TGTGCCAGCAGTTCTGATTTAGGCGATCAGCCCCAGCATTTT CASSSDLGDQPQHF TRBJ1-5 . TRBV27 .
TGTGCCAGTAGTATGAGGCTAGTAGGCACAGATACGCAGTATTTT CASSMRLVGTDTQYF TRBJ2-3 . TRBV19 .
TGTGCCTGGAGGAAAGAAAAACTGTTTTTT CAWRKEKLFF TRBJ1-4 . TRBV30 once
TGCAGTGCTAGTCGAACCCACAACACCGGGGAGCTGTTTTTT CSASRTHNTGELFF TRBJ2-2 . TRBV20-1 .
TGTGCCAGCAGCTTGGGGAGGACAGGGTTGGGCTACGAGCAGTACTTC CASSLGRTGLGYEQYF TRBJ2-7 TRBD1 TRBV5-6 .
TGTGCCAGCAGCCGCGAATGGGACACTGAAGCTTTCTTT CASSREWDTEAFF TRBJ1-1 . TRBV27 .
TGTGCCTGGAACCTGATGGATACGCAGTATTTT CAWNLMDTQYF TRBJ2-3 . TRBV30 once
TGCGCCAGCAGCCAAGCTCCCTCGACTAGCGGGAGGGGGGCGCAGTATTTT CASSQAPSTSGRGAQYF TRBJ2-3 TRBD2 TRBV4-3 once
TGTGCCTGGAGTGTAGGTGTCGCTGAAGCTTTCTTT CAWSVGVAEAFF TRBJ1-1 . TRBV30 .
TGCGCCAGCAGCCAACCTAGTACGAACTATGGCTACACCTTC CASSQPSTNYGYTF TRBJ1-2 . TRBV4-1 few
TGTGCCAGCAGCGTAGTCGAAGGGATTAGGACTGAAGCTTTCTTT CASSVVEGIRTEAFF TRBJ1-1 . TRBV9 .
TGCGCCAGCAGCTTGGGACAAGCTTATTCACCCCTCCACTTT CASSLGQAYSPLHF TRBJ1-6 . TRBV5-1 .
TGTGCCAGCAGACTCCGGACAGGCCTCAATTCACCCCTCCACTTT CASRLRTGLNSPLHF TRBJ1-6 TRBD1 TRBV6-5 .